This T cell receptor beta chain was found in a study of CD8 T cells in Susac syndrome. The CDR3 is made up of 15 amino acids. Germline V lookup: CDR1 DFQATT, CDR2 SNEGSKA (reference sequence). The V end lost 0 bases, the J end lost 5 bases, and 17 bases lay between the germline ends. This clonotype was detected once. The RNA input was about 0.45 to 1 ug, and it was reverse transcribed with random hexamers. Via MiXCR, TCRdb re-called the immunoSEQ multiplex PCR reads, giving one row per CDR3 protein. Altogether around 180,000 distinct CDR3 sequences are present, about 93% being singletons, with the ten largest covering approximately 0.094%.

The V gene is TRBV20-1, the J gene TRBJ2-7, with D perhaps matching TRBD1 (5 bases). The material sequenced was CD4+ T cells from PBMCs. The clonotype originates from a human donor with multiple sclerosis. The DNA of the CDR3 is TGCAGTGCTAGAGATCGGCGACAGATTCGTGACGAGCAGTACTTC. Residues: CSARDRRQIRDEQYF.